This TCR beta chain is drawn from a study of vaccination effects on CD4 cells after COVID-19. In the study overall: Three convalescent patients underwent early and late post-vaccination sampling.

Only in-frame clones appear in the TCRdb table, and some are missing; sequencing was by immunoSEQ multiplex PCR. The table shows 15,000 or so clones, with around 79% occurring only once. This clone was counted between two and nine times. Its specificity is unknown. Antigen-specific CD4+ T cell clonotypes were called by their expansion after viral peptide-pool culture in ViraFEST. Culture lasted roughly 9 days before CD4+ T cell isolation. Documented for the person is a PCR-confirmed SARS-CoV-2 infection occurring between March and December 2020. Each person got two doses of an mRNA SARS-CoV-2 vaccine, BNT162b2 or mRNA-1273. The CDR3 extends over 14 amino acids. V lost 7 bases to trimming and J lost 0 bases, with 12 bases between them. Germline V gene sequence: CDR1 GTSNPN, CDR2 SVGIG (reference sequence).

The TCR sequence derives from a human donor who had a prior SARS-CoV-2 infection. The chain couples TRBV30 to TRBJ1-4; D might be TRBD1 (6 bases). The sequences come from CD4+ T cells from PBMCs cultured with HCoV-NL63 spike peptides, collected after COVID-19 vaccination. CDR3 loop: CASQQGTTNEKLFF. As DNA, the CDR3 is TGTGCCTCACAACAGGGCACAACTAATGAAAAACTGTTTTTT.